These T cell receptor beta chains were read from a single sample in a study of blood T cells in healthy people across ages. TCRdb reprocessed the 5' RACE reads via MiXCR and lists one record per CDR3 protein. The table lists some 700,000 distinct CDR3 sequences, approximately 22% of them singletons. Sequencing used blood. The receptor source for this set is a man aged 65-85 years in good health. Each CDR3 is given with its conserved first and last residue. The D gene is left open where the match is weak. Clone size is shown for a subset of rows, as once, few, many or a class of expanded clone.

d_call,j_call,v_call,clone_size,cdr3_nt,cdr3_aa
TRBD1,TRBJ1-5,TRBV6-1,.,TGTGCCAGCAGGGATCGGACAGGGGGCGAGTTAGGACAGCCCCAGCATTTT,CASRDRTGGELGQPQHF
.,TRBJ1-4,TRBV7-9,few,TGTGCCAGCAGCCCTAAAGGAGGGCTTAGTGAAAAACTGTTTTTT,CASSPKGGLSEKLFF
.,TRBJ2-4,TRBV6-5,few,TGTGCCAGCAAGAGGGGACAATTAGCCAAAAACATTCAGTACTTC,CASKRGQLAKNIQYF
.,TRBJ1-4,TRBV13,few,TGTGCCAGCAGCTTAGGCCGTCAGGGGAGTGAAAAACTGTTTTTT,CASSLGRQGSEKLFF
.,TRBJ1-1,TRBV3-1,.,TGTGCCAGCAGCCGAGGGGGGCGGACGAACACTGAAGCTTTCTTT,CASSRGGRTNTEAFF
TRBD2,TRBJ2-3,TRBV20-1,.,TGCAGTGCGACCAGCGGGAGCGGTGCAGATACGCAGTATTTT,CSATSGSGADTQYF
.,TRBJ1-3,TRBV7-8,.,TGTGCCAGCAGCGCCCAGAGGTCTGGAAACACCATATATTTT,CASSAQRSGNTIYF
.,TRBJ1-1,TRBV7-9,.,TGTGCCAGCAGGGCCGACGGCACGGGTAACACTGAAGTTTTCTTT,CASRADGTGNTEVFF
.,TRBJ2-1,TRBV9,.,TGTGCCAGCAGCCGGAGTACACACAATGAGCAGTTCTTC,CASSRSTHNEQFF
.,TRBJ2-5,TRBV7-9,.,TGTGCCAGCCAATCACGGAGGGGCAATGAGCGGTTCTTC,CASQSRRGNERFF
.,TRBJ2-1,TRBV12-3/TRBV12-4,.,TGTGCCAGCAGTTTTCCGGGGGACAATGAGCAGTTCTTC,CASSFPGDNEQFF
.,TRBJ1-1,TRBV5-1,.,TGCGCCAGCAGCTTGTCTGATAGCACTGAAGCTTTCTTT,CASSLSDSTEAFF
TRBD2,TRBJ2-1,TRBV20-1,few,TGCAGTGCTAGGCGCTCTAGCGGGAGGGCCCCAGGGAATGAGCAGTTCTTC,CSARRSSGRAPGNEQFF
TRBD1,TRBJ2-7,TRBV20-1,.,TGCAGTGCTAGTCCGCTGATGGGGACAGGGACGTACGAGCAGTACTTC,CSASPLMGTGTYEQYF
TRBD2,TRBJ2-1,TRBV5-1,.,TGCGCCAGCAGCAGAGGACTAGCGGGGGGCCACAATGAGCAGTTCTTC,CASSRGLAGGHNEQFF
TRBD1,TRBJ2-3,TRBV5-1,many,TGCGCCAGCAGCCCCGGGACAGCCGCGGATACGCAGTATTTT,CASSPGTAADTQYF
TRBD1,TRBJ1-5,TRBV7-9,.,TGTGCCAGCAGCTTCGGGACAGGGGACGTTAGCAATCAGCCCCAGCATTTT,CASSFGTGDVSNQPQHF
TRBD1,TRBJ1-5,TRBV7-2,.,TGTGCCGGCAGCTTAGCTACAGGGGGAAGTCAGCCCCAGCATTTT,CAGSLATGGSQPQHF
.,TRBJ2-4,TRBV12-3/TRBV12-4,few,TGTGCCAGCACCGCAGTCAAGGGAGCCAAAAACATTCAGTACTTC,CASTAVKGAKNIQYF
TRBD2,TRBJ2-7,TRBV5-6,.,TGTGCCAGCAGCGAAACTAGCGCGTACGAGCAGTACTTC,CASSETSAYEQYF
.,TRBJ2-5,TRBV19,few,TGTGCCAGTAGTATTATGGGGCAAGAGACCCAGTACTTC,CASSIMGQETQYF
TRBD1,TRBJ1-2,TRBV29-1,.,TGCAGCGTCGGACAGGGATATGGCTACACCTTC,CSVGQGYGYTF
TRBD2,TRBJ2-7,TRBV20-1,.,TGCAGTGCTATTGTTAGCGGGGGGGCTAGGGTGTACGAGCAGTACTTC,CSAIVSGGARVYEQYF
.,TRBJ2-5,TRBV11-2,.,TGTGCCAGCAGCCCACAAGGTTCGAAGACCCAGTACTTC,CASSPQGSKTQYF
.,TRBJ2-4,TRBV12-3/TRBV12-4,many,TGTGCCAGCAGTTTAGGGCTGGCAGGTCTAGCCAAAAACATTCAGTACTTC,CASSLGLAGLAKNIQYF
.,TRBJ2-2,TRBV7-2,.,TGTGCCAGCAGCTTAGCTGGGGCCTCGAGGGCCGGGGAGCTGTTTTTT,CASSLAGASRAGELFF
.,TRBJ1-2,TRBV19,.,TGTGCCAGTAGTCCCCAAGGACGAGGAGGCTACACCTTC,CASSPQGRGGYTF
.,TRBJ1-2,TRBV5-1,many,TGCGCCAGCAGCTTGGCTGGAGGGCTCAACTATGGCTACACCTTC,CASSLAGGLNYGYTF
.,TRBJ2-1,TRBV6-2/TRBV6-3,few,TGTGCCAGCTCAGGGAGGAGCGCAGGGCAGAATGAGCAGTTCTTC,CASSGRSAGQNEQFF
TRBD1,TRBJ1-1,TRBV28,.,TGTGCCAGCAGCCAGGGGGGGATTGGCCCTGAAGCTTTCTTT,CASSQGGIGPEAFF
.,TRBJ1-4,TRBV6-6,few,TGTGCCAGCAGAGCAGGGGCTGCTAATGAAAAACTGTTTTTT,CASRAGAANEKLFF
.,TRBJ1-2,TRBV28,.,TGTGCCAGCAGTTTAGGAAACACAGGGAGTCGGTATGGCTACACCTTC,CASSLGNTGSRYGYTF
.,TRBJ1-3,TRBV6-5,.,TGTGCCAGCAGTTATATGGTCGGCTCCTCTGGAAACACCATATATTTT,CASSYMVGSSGNTIYF
.,TRBJ1-2,TRBV20-1,.,TGCAGTGCTGACAAACCCGTCGGTTATGGCTACACCTTC,CSADKPVGYGYTF
TRBD2,TRBJ2-2,TRBV5-5,.,TGTGCCGGCAGCTTGGGAGCGGGGGCCGTGAACACCGGGGAGCTGTTTTTT,CAGSLGAGAVNTGELFF
TRBD1,TRBJ1-5,TRBV15,few,TGTGCCACCAGCAGAGATTACAGGGGAAATAATCAGCCCCAGCATTTT,CATSRDYRGNNQPQHF
TRBD1,TRBJ1-6,TRBV20-1,.,TGCAGTGCTAGAGTTCCGGGACAGGGGGCTTCTAATTCACCCCTCCACTTT,CSARVPGQGASNSPLHF
.,TRBJ2-2,TRBV2,.,TGTGCCAGCCAGGTTTCGAACACCGGGGAGCTGTTTTTT,CASQVSNTGELFF
.,TRBJ2-1,TRBV10-3,.,TGTGCCATCAGTGAGTCGGGTGTATCCTACAATGAGCAGTTCTTC,CAISESGVSYNEQFF
.,TRBJ2-7,TRBV6-5,.,TGTGCCAGCAGCCCGTATGAGAAGGGTTCCCACGAGCAGTACTTC,CASSPYEKGSHEQYF
TRBD2,TRBJ2-2,TRBV5-4,few,TGTGCCAGCAGCTCTAGCGGGAGTCGCGTCACCGGGGAGCTGTTTTTT,CASSSSGSRVTGELFF
TRBD1,TRBJ2-5,TRBV6-5,.,TGTGCCAACTATACCGGGACAGTGGAACAAGAGACCCAGTACTTC,CANYTGTVEQETQYF
TRBD1,TRBJ1-2,TRBV6-5,.,TGTGCCACCTGGGACAGGGGAATTAGTGGCTACACCTTC,CATWDRGISGYTF
.,TRBJ2-2,TRBV6-2/TRBV6-3,.,TGTGCCAGCAGTTACTCCTGGGCTAGCACCGGGGAGCTGTTTTTT,CASSYSWASTGELFF
.,TRBJ2-7,TRBV7-9,few,TGTGCCAGCAGCCCCCAGGGAGATCGGGAGCAGTACTTC,CASSPQGDREQYF
.,TRBJ2-3,TRBV9,few,TGTGCCAGCAGCGTAGGCGGAACTGGCACAGATACGCAGTATTTT,CASSVGGTGTDTQYF
.,TRBJ1-1,TRBV18,many,TGTGCCAGCTCACCGACAGGAGACACTGAAGCTTTCTTT,CASSPTGDTEAFF
TRBD2,TRBJ2-1,TRBV5-1,.,TGCGCCAGCAGCTTGGAAGCTAGCGGGAGATCGGGCTACAATGAGCAGTTCTTC,CASSLEASGRSGYNEQFF
TRBD1,TRBJ1-2,TRBV27,few,TGTGCCAGCACCAATCACAGGGGGCGCGGCTATGGCTACACCTTC,CASTNHRGRGYGYTF
.,TRBJ2-5,TRBV11-2,.,TGTGCCAGCAGCTTAGCCCTCTGGGTGAAGACCCAGTACTTC,CASSLALWVKTQYF
TRBD2,TRBJ2-3,TRBV7-9,few,TGTGCCAGCAGCCCAGGGACTAACGGAGATACGCAGTATTTT,CASSPGTNGDTQYF
.,TRBJ2-3,TRBV21-1,few,TGTGCCAGCAGCAAAGATCAGGGACAAGGCACAGATACGCAGTATTTT,CASSKDQGQGTDTQYF
TRBD1,TRBJ1-1,TRBV29-1,few,TGCAGCGTTGAACGAGACAGGGGCAAACCTGAAGCTTTCTTT,CSVERDRGKPEAFF
TRBD1,TRBJ1-2,TRBV20-1,few,TGCAGTGCCGAAAGCACCGACAGGGGCTATGGCTACACCTTC,CSAESTDRGYGYTF